Given below is one TCR beta chain in context. This record comes from a study of cytomegalovirus exposure and HLA in healthy donors. Study in general: The 130 or so validation repertoires, a later analysis reported, used the same platform as the roughly 710 first-cohort repertoires.

With 6 bases removed from V and 3 bases from J, the gap between germline ends came to 9 bases. This CDR3 is built from 13 residues. In germline, CDR1 is SNHLY, CDR2 FYNNEI. Sequenced by immunoSEQ multiplex PCR; TCRdb stores in-frame clones only, minus some. The sample lists about 150,000 clones; 65% to 90% were seen once. The genes are TRBV2 and TRBJ1-5, with a possible D match to TRBD1 (6 bases). The sample consisted of PBMCs. This TCR was sampled from a man between 18 and 35 years old in good health and CMV-seropositive. CDR3 DNA sequence: TGTGCCAGCAGGCGGGGGCTCAATCAGCCCCAGCATTTT. It encodes CASRRGLNQPQHF.